This passage covers 16 T cell receptor beta chains from one sample sequenced in a study of T-cell memory formation after mild COVID-19. TCRdb used MiXCR to reprocess the 5' RACE reads, holding one entry per CDR3 protein. The sample consists of fewer than 250,000 distinct CDR3 sequences, 15% of them appearing once. The sample consisted of PBMCs or a T cell subset sorted from them (not recorded which). These receptors came from an adult woman who had mild COVID-19 (a few samples of this study predate the infection). Cell type and time point are not known.

This sequence joins TRBV20-1 and TRBJ2-3, with 8 positions matching TRBD2. Losses at the gene ends were 6 bases for V and 1 base for J; bases not matched to a gene: 6. This CDR3 region has 14 residues. From germline, CDR1 is DFQATT and CDR2 SNEGSKA (reference sequence). The CDR3 spells CSAPPGGRTDTQYF. The CDR3 coding sequence is TGCAGTGCCCCACCGGGGGGGCGCACAGATACGCAGTATTTT.

Only a few counts were recorded for this clonotype. CDR3: CSAPEQGNTEAFF. The CDR3, as DNA: TGCAGTGCCCCCGAACAGGGGAACACTGAAGCTTTCTTT. V gene TRBV20-1 combines with J gene TRBJ1-1; D perhaps matches TRBD1 (6 bases). The CDR3 spans 13 residues. Deletions cut 6 bases from V and 1 base from J, with 12 bases between. The germline V gene has CDR1 DFQATT and CDR2 SNEGSKA (reference sequence).

The J gene is TRBJ2-1, the V gene TRBV12-5, with D tentatively TRBD2 (6 bases). CDR1 is LGHNT, CDR2 FRNRAP, per germline. This CDR3 is built from 17 residues. Trimming pared 0 bases from V and 0 bases from J, leaving 12 bases between. CDR3 in amino acids: CASGLVLVGSSYNEQFF. In nucleotides, the CDR3 is TGTGCTAGTGGTTTGGTACTGGTCGGGAGCTCCTACAATGAGCAGTTCTTC.

This clonotype turned up a few times. V and J are TRBV11-2 and TRBJ2-1; 10 nucleotides agree with TRBD2. Germline CDR1 and CDR2: SGHAT and FQNNGV. V gave up 3 bases and J gave up 4 bases; unmatched junction bases: 6. This CDR3 is built from 16 residues. In nucleotides, the CDR3 is TGTGCCAGCAGCTTCACCGGGACTAGCGCGTACAATGAGCAGTTCTTC. This translates into CASSFTGTSAYNEQFF.

V usage is TRBV29-1 and J usage is TRBJ2-5, with D tentatively TRBD1 or TRBD2 (6 bases each). The CDR3 spans 14 residues. V shed 3 bases and J shed 10 bases, with 21 bases lying between them. Looked up from germline, CDR1 is SQVTM and CDR2 is ANQGSEA. The CDR3 DNA is TGCAGCGTTGACCCGGGGGCCTCCAAGAGAATCCAGTACTTC. This translates into CSVDPGASKRIQYF.

This clonotype was seen a handful of times. This chain connects TRBV6-5 to TRBJ1-1, with D hard to call. V shed 2 bases and J shed 0 bases, with 4 bases lying between them. The CDR3 is 13 amino acids. The germline CDR1 and CDR2 sequences are MNHEY and SVGAGI. Here the CDR3 DNA reads TGTGCCAGCAGTTACGGGATGAACACTGAAGCTTTCTTT. Protein: CASSYGMNTEAFF.

This chain links TRBV7-9 with TRBJ1-6; TRBD1 is a possible D gene (5 bases). The germline V gene has CDR1 SEHNR and CDR2 FQNEAQ (reference sequence). The CDR3 is 14 amino acids. With 7 bases removed from V and 8 bases from J, the gap between germline ends came to 15 bases. The CDR3 here is CASNERGGDSPLHF. For the CDR3, the DNA is TGTGCCAGCAACGAGCGGGGCGGGGATTCACCCCTCCACTTT.

This clonotype was found a few times. V is TRBV6-2 or TRBV6-3 and J is TRBJ2-3, with 9 bases that match TRBD2. J lost 4 bases, V lost 4 bases, and 6 bases had no gene match. The CDR3 extends over 15 amino acids. Germline loops: CDR1 MNHEY, CDR2 SVGEGT. This chain's CDR3 is CASSLAGGSADTQYF. Here the CDR3 DNA reads TGTGCCAGCAGTTTGGCGGGAGGGAGTGCAGATACGCAGTATTTT.

V gene TRBV12-3 or TRBV12-4 combines with J gene TRBJ2-3; D is tentatively TRBD1 or TRBD2 (5 bases each). The V end was cut by 5 bases, the J end by 4 bases, with 19 bases between. There are 16 residues in the CDR3. CDR3 nucleotides: TGTGCCAGCAGTCCGACATTGGGGGTAGCGCCAGATACGCAGTATTTT. This sequence encodes CASSPTLGVAPDTQYF.

This clonotype was recorded a few times. The chain joins TRBV5-5 to TRBJ2-7; 7 positions agree with TRBD1. V lost 4 bases, J lost 6 bases, and 13 bases stayed unmatched. Per the germline V gene, CDR1 is SGHKS and CDR2 is YYEKEE (reference sequence). This CDR3 region has 15 residues. The CDR3 sequence is CASSPDRVRAGEQYF. CDR3 in DNA: TGTGCCAGCAGCCCAGACAGGGTCCGCGCCGGCGAGCAGTACTTC.

The CDR3 here is CASSYGGSVAEAFF. CDR3 bases: TGTGCCAGCAGCTATGGGGGGAGTGTGGCTGAAGCTTTCTTT. The chain is built from TRBV7-2 and TRBJ1-1; possibly TRBD1 for D (5 bases). From germline, CDR1 is SGHTA and CDR2 FQGNSA. Trimming pared 4 bases from V and 6 bases from J, leaving 15 bases between. The CDR3 covers 14 residues. The variable domain in full, completed from reference TRBV7-2 and TRBJ1-1, reads GAGVSQSPSNKVTEKGKDVELRCDPISGHTALYWYRQSLGQGLEFLIYFQGNSAPDKSGLPSDRFSAERTGGSVSTLTIQRTQQEDSAVYLCASSYGGSVAEAFFGQGTRLTVV.

V gene TRBV6-1 combines with J gene TRBJ2-5, with D perhaps TRBD1 (5 bases). V was cut by 8 bases and J by 3 bases, with 13 bases left in between. The germline V gene has CDR1 MNHNS and CDR2 SASEGT. The CDR3 runs 13 residues. In nucleotides, the CDR3 is TGTGCCAGCCGGCGTACAGGAAAAGAGACCCAGTACTTC. Translation: CASRRTGKETQYF.

This clonotype showed up just a few times. This chain links TRBV4-2 with TRBJ2-3; D is unresolved. V was clipped by 0 bases and J by 5 bases, with 6 bases between them. The CDR3 covers 13 residues. CDR1 is LGHNA and CDR2 is YNFKEQ in the germline V gene. CDR3 sequence reads: CASSQDREDTQYF. The CDR3 DNA follows: TGTGCCAGCAGCCAAGATCGAGAAGATACGCAGTATTTT.

This clonotype was detected many times. V usage is TRBV20-1 and J usage is TRBJ1-5; 7 bases map to TRBD1. V lost 0 bases, J lost 3 bases, and 5 bases stayed unmatched. The CDR3 length is 15 residues. The germline CDR1 and CDR2 sequences are DFQATT and SNEGSKA (reference sequence). The CDR3, as DNA: TGCAGTGCTAGAGATAACAGGGGATTCAATCAGCCCCAGCATTTT. It is translated as CSARDNRGFNQPQHF.

The J gene is TRBJ1-3, the V gene TRBV12-3 or TRBV12-4, with a possible D match to TRBD1 (6 bases). Trimming left V 6 bases short and J 4 bases short, with 13 bases between. This CDR3 has 14 amino acids. CDR3 in DNA: TGTGCCAGCAGCCGACGGGGGCTAGGAAACACCATATATTTT. Residues: CASSRRGLGNTIYF.

The V and J genes are TRBV20-1 and TRBJ2-1; 8 positions agree with TRBD2. The CDR3 has 14 amino acids. The germline V gene has CDR1 DFQATT and CDR2 SNEGSKA (reference sequence). DNA of the CDR3: TGCAGCTTACCTGGGACTAGTGCTAGCAATGAGCAGTTCTTC. It yields the protein CSLPGTSASNEQFF.